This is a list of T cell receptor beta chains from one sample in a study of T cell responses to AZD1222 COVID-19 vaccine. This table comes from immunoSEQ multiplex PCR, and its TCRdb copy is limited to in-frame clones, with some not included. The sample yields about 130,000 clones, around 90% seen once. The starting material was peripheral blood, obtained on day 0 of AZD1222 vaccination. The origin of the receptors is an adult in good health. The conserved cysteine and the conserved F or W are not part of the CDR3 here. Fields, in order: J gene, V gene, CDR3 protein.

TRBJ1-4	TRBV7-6	ASSLEQAANEKLF
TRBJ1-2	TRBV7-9	ASSLDVRDSSNYGYT
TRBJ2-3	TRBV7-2	ASSSPAGGNADTQY
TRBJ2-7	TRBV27	ASSRMDGYSYEQY
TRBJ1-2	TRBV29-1	SVERDTYYGYT
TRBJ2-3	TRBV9	ASSVGQGLTDTQY
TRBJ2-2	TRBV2	ASSEGGRSSTGELF
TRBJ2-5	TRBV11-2	ASSATAYQETQY
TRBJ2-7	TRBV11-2	ASSLERGGNEQY
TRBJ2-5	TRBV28	ASSLYLSGRTPNQETQY
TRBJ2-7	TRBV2	ASSGGRETHEQY
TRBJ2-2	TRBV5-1	ASSIRSTSLTGELF
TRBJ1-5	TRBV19	ASSSQVNQPQH
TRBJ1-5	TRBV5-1	ASSGPGAGIDSNQPQH
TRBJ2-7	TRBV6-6	ASSYSTSREEQY
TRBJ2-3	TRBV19	ASSGLAATDTQY
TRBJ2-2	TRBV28	ATTLVPLNTGELF
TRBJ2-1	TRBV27	ASSSPYQTSGRSRSYNEQF
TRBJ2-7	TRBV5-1	ASSLGGYEQY
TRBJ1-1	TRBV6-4	ASREGTEAF
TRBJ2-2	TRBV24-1	ATSDPGTGAGELF
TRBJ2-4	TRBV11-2	ASSLDWQGAKNIQY
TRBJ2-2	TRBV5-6	ASSLVGRELF
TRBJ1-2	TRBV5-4	ASSLWAESGYT
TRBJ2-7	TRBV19	ASTQGLAFSEQY
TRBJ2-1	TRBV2	ASSPGQGGDEQF
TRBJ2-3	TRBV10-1	ASSEAGEASTQY
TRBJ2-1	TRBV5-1	ASMPTGQSSYNEQF
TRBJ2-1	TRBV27	ASSPPPGRTYNEQF
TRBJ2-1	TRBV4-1	ASSQAPTGDEQF
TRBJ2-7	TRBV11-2	ASSRGVAGTYEQY
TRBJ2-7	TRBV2	ASSVGGQGWRY
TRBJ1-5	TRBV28	ASSFQVRDQPQH
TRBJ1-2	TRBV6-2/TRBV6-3	ASSTGTALWGYT
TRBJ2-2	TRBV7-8	ASSNAAGTNTGELF
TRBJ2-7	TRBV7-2	ASSWSSASSYEQY
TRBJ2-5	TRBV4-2	ASSQGDSGRGAQY
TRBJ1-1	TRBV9	ASSVSGGNTEAF
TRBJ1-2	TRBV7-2	ASSSGEIMGYT
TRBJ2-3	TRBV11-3	ASSLRGPALGAQY
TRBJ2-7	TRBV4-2	ASSQGPSEGHEQY
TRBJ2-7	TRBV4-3	ASSPTLSLEQY
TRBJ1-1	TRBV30	AWNPTGYTEAF
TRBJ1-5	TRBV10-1	ASRWGGDSNQPQH
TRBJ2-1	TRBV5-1	ASSLAGLIPSEQF
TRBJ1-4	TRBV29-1	SATGASTNEKLF
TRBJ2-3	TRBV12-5	ASGGHTDTQY
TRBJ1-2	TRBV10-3	AIRAEPGTGGRGYT
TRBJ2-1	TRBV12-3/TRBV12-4	ASSYYRAHEQF
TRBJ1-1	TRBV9	ASNLQGNTEAF
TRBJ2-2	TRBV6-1	ASSESRDRVAGTGELF
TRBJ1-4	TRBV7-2	ASSLGQGREKLF
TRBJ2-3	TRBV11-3	ASSPRQGAVDTQY
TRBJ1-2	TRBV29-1	SVGDSYGYT
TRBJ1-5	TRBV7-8	ASSPGGSYNQPQH
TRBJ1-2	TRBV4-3	ASSRVWDSNYGYT
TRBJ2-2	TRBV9	ASSVAGTGEGAGELF
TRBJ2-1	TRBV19	ASSTGFSYNEQF
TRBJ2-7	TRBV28	ASRGRGLSSYEQY